This record concerns one T cell receptor beta chain sequence. What it recognizes is unknown. Sequenced by immunoSEQ multiplex PCR; TCRdb stores in-frame clones only, minus some. Seen here are about 100,000 clones, roughly 89% observed once, and the top ten hold about 18%. The data were taken from a study of identifying expanded T cells in peripheral blood. Study-wide results and caveats: Differentially abundant clones: roughly 1.2 between replicates, 16.4 at around 15 days, approximately 18 at four. Variance in clone template counts between roughly 2-week samples significantly increased with total template count across all healthy donors.

The CDR3 runs to 14 residues. V lost 2 bases, J lost 0 bases, and 5 bases lay in between. Germline CDR1 and CDR2: MDHEN and SYDVKM. Sequencing was performed on blood. The chain joins TRBV28 to TRBJ1-3; D is unclear. This receptor was obtained from a person aged 18 to 75 in good health. The CDR3 sequence is CASSLMDSGNTIYF. The CDR3 DNA sequence: TGTGCCAGCAGTTTAATGGACTCTGGAAACACCATATATTTT.